This record covers a single T cell receptor beta chain. Its specificity is unknown. This entry comes from a study of T cell responses to AZD1222 COVID-19 vaccine. Study-wide results and limits: Following two doses of AZD1222, Spike-specific TCR breadth and depth rose. Mostly white British, mostly female donors; authors suggested clonal diversity may be underestimated.

The CDR3 is 15 residues long. The V gene's germline CDR1 is SGHNT and CDR2 YYREEE (reference sequence). The V gene lost 4 bases and the J gene lost 6 bases, with 17 bases spanning the gap. The assay was immunoSEQ multiplex PCR, and TCRdb's table has in-frame clones only and misses some. The sample yields roughly 36,000 clones, approximately 91% seen once. Sequenced material: peripheral blood, taken on day 0 of AZD1222 vaccination. This clonotype was obtained from an adult in good health. The chain uses TRBV5-4 and TRBJ2-1; D is perhaps TRBD1 (6 bases). Here the CDR3 reads CASSGRGRDTNEQFF. Written as DNA, the CDR3 is TGTGCCAGCAGCGGTCGAGGCCGGGACACCAATGAGCAGTTCTTC.